Each of the 22 T cell receptor beta chains below was sequenced from the same sample in a study of memory CD4+ T cells and cytomegalovirus serostatus. The data were produced by immunoSEQ multiplex PCR, yet TCRdb's version contains in-frame clones alone and is incomplete. This repertoire shows 30,000 to 40,000 clones, about 80% found once; its top ten account for about 5.8%. Single viable CD3+CD4+CD8-CD45RO+ cells were sorted as the memory CD4+ T cells. The sequenced material came from memory CD4+ T cells from blood. All receptors come from an adult in good health and CMV-seropositive.

The V and J genes are TRBV28 and TRBJ1-2; D gene uncertain. Per germline, CDR1 MDHEN and CDR2 SYDVKM. V lost 5 bases to trimming and J lost 4 bases, with 17 bases between them. This CDR3 has 15 amino acids. The DNA for the CDR3 is TGTGCCAGCAGTCTAGGTGGCAGGCGAATCTATGGCTACACCTTC. This encodes CASSLGGRRIYGYTF.

V usage is TRBV11-1 and J usage is TRBJ2-7; perhaps TRBD2 as D (5 bases). Per the germline V gene, CDR1 is SGHAT and CDR2 is FQDESV (reference sequence). The CDR3 has 12 amino acids. The V and J ends lost 5 bases and 7 bases respectively, with 12 bases between them. CDR3 in DNA: TGTGCCAGCAGCCCAATCCGAGGGGAGCAGTACTTC. It specifies CASSPIRGEQYF.

The rearrangement joins TRBV4-3 to TRBJ2-4; 15 bases are a match to TRBD2. Germline CDR1 reads LGHNA; CDR2 reads YSLEER. The CDR3 spans 17 residues. With V trimmed by 3 bases and J by 8 bases, 8 bases remained unmatched. The CDR3 sequence is CASSHGLAGGSRDIQYF. The CDR3 DNA sequence: TGCGCCAGCAGCCACGGACTAGCGGGAGGGTCCAGGGACATTCAGTACTTC.

J is TRBJ2-7 and V is TRBV4-2; TRBD2 matches 7 bases. The V gene's germline CDR1 is LGHNA and CDR2 YNFKEQ. CDR3 length equals 16 residues. V trimming: 4 bases; J trimming: 0 bases; junction bases outside the gene matches: 9. The CDR3 DNA reads as TGTGCCAGCAGCCTAGGCATTAGCGGGTCCTCCTACGAGCAGTACTTC. As protein: CASSLGISGSSYEQYF.

V and J are TRBV6-1 and TRBJ1-5; 8 positions agree with TRBD1. The CDR3 spans 17 residues. V lost 1 base to trimming and J lost 5 bases; unmatched junction nucleotides: 10. Germline lookup yields CDR1 MNHNS and CDR2 SASEGT. CDR3 amino acids: CASSEGGTGTRYQPQHF. The CDR3 bases are TGTGCCAGCAGTGAAGGGGGGACAGGAACTCGTTATCAGCCCCAGCATTTT.

This clone has just one count. The chain couples TRBV2 to TRBJ1-6; no reliable D call. Germline V gene lookup returns CDR1 SNHLY and CDR2 FYNNEI. Trimming left V 3 bases short and J 7 bases short, with 16 bases between. The CDR3 length is 16 residues. The CDR3: CASSDREGYLNSPLHF. The CDR3 nucleotides read TGTGCCAGCAGTGACCGAGAGGGATATTTGAATTCACCCCTCCACTTT.

The gene calls are TRBV7-2 and TRBJ1-2; TRBD1 might be the D (5 bases). CDR1 and CDR2 (germline): SGHTA, FQGNSA. This CDR3 has 14 amino acids. The V end lost 3 bases, the J end lost 6 bases, and 14 bases lay between the germline ends. The CDR3 protein is CASSFWAGSNGYTF. In nucleotides, the CDR3 is TGTGCCAGCAGCTTCTGGGCAGGGTCAAATGGCTACACCTTC.

The J gene is TRBJ2-1, the V gene TRBV11-2; 8 nucleotides line up with TRBD2. The germline V gene has CDR1 SGHAT and CDR2 FQNNGV. V shed 0 bases, J shed 4 bases, and the junction held 11 bases outside the gene matches. CDR3 size: 18 residues. The CDR3 loop is CASSLDSSGSLFYNEQFF. The CDR3 DNA sequence: TGTGCCAGCAGCTTAGACTCGAGCGGGAGCTTGTTTTACAATGAGCAGTTCTTC. Full variable domain (rest looked up from reference TRBV11-2 and TRBJ2-1): EAGVAQSPRYKIIEKRQSVAFWCNPISGHATLYWYQQILGQGPKLLIQFQNNGVVDDSQLPKDRFSAERLKGVDSTLKIQPAKLEDSAVYLCASSLDSSGSLFYNEQFFGPGTRLTVL.

The chain uses TRBV9 and TRBJ2-3; D unresolved. Germline CDR1 SGDLS, CDR2 YYNGEE. The CDR3 contains 15 residues. Trimming left V 0 bases short and J 3 bases short, with 11 bases between. The CDR3 DNA follows: TGTGCCAGCAGCGTAGAACCCCAACGTACAGATACGCAGTATTTT. This sequence encodes CASSVEPQRTDTQYF.

The chain links TRBV5-6 to TRBJ2-5, with no clear D. The V end was cut by 0 bases, the J end by 4 bases, with 10 bases between. Germline CDR1 is SGHDT and CDR2 is YYEEEE. The CDR3 spans 14 residues. The chain's CDR3 is CASSLGLSRETQYF. The DNA of the CDR3 is TGTGCCAGCAGCTTGGGGTTGAGCCGAGAGACCCAGTACTTC. The full variable domain, with the rest looked up from reference TRBV5-6 and TRBJ2-5, is DAGVTQSPTHLIKTRGQQVTLRCSPKSGHDTVSWYQQALGQGPQFIFQYYEEEERQRGNFPDRFSGHQFPNYSSELNVNALLLGDSALYLCASSLGLSRETQYFGPGTRLLVL.

This clone appeared a few times. The chain combines TRBV29-1 with TRBJ2-7; 9 bases agree with TRBD1. The CDR3 sequence is 12 residues long. The V gene end was trimmed by 5 bases and the J gene end by 2 bases; junction bases not matched to a gene: 1. Germline loops: CDR1 SQVTM, CDR2 ANQGSEA. CDR3 sequence reads: CSVRQGAYEQYF. The CDR3 DNA follows: TGCAGCGTTCGACAGGGGGCCTACGAGCAGTACTTC.

V gene TRBV7-8 combines with J gene TRBJ2-2; D is perhaps TRBD1 (6 bases). CDR3 length: 15 residues. The germline V gene encodes CDR1 SGHVS and CDR2 FQNEAQ. V gave up 5 bases and J gave up 3 bases, with 13 bases separating them. The CDR3 spells CASSPSGADTGELFF. The CDR3 nucleotides are TGTGCCAGCAGCCCCTCAGGGGCGGACACCGGGGAGCTGTTTTTT.

The gene calls are TRBV10-3 and TRBJ2-7; 10 nucleotides agree with TRBD2. The CDR3 spans 15 residues. Germline V gene lookup returns CDR1 ENHRY and CDR2 SYGVKD. V trimming: 3 bases; J trimming: 7 bases; junction bases outside the gene matches: 9. CDR3 nucleotide sequence: TGTGCCATCAGTGACTCAGCGGGAGGGCCTAGGGAGCAGTACTTC. Amino acid sequence: CAISDSAGGPREQYF.

The V call is TRBV6-6, the J call TRBJ1-6; D is perhaps TRBD1 (5 bases). Germline CDR1 is MNHNY and CDR2 is SVGAGI (reference sequence). V shed 8 bases and J shed 13 bases, with 21 bases lying between them. The CDR3 consists of 14 residues. CDR3 bases: TGTGCCAGCTCCCCCCCCCGGGACGGTGTTCCCCTCCACTTT. Encoded protein: CASSPPRDGVPLHF.

V gene TRBV7-8 combines with J gene TRBJ1-2; D possibly corresponds to TRBD1 (5 bases). V lost 2 bases, J lost 4 bases, and 14 bases lay in between. Germline values: CDR1 SGHVS, CDR2 FQNEAQ. This CDR3 comprises 15 residues. This chain's CDR3 is CASSLQGGKGYGYTF. CDR3 nucleotide sequence: TGTGCCAGCAGCTTACAGGGAGGGAAAGGCTATGGCTACACCTTC.

The chain employs TRBV19 and TRBJ1-4; 8 bases map to TRBD1. The CDR3 sequence is 14 residues long. Germline CDR1 LNHDA, CDR2 SQIVND (reference sequence). The V segment lost 5 bases and the J segment 7 bases; nucleotides outside the gene matches: 6. CDR3 sequence: CASSPDRGGEKLFF. The CDR3 DNA sequence: TGTGCCAGTAGTCCCGACAGGGGTGGTGAAAAACTGTTTTTT.

This clone was recorded a few times. The V gene is TRBV15, the J gene TRBJ2-2, with D unresolved. There are 14 residues in the CDR3. The V gene lost 5 bases and the J gene lost 4 bases, with 11 bases spanning the gap. The germline gives CDR1 LNHNV, CDR2 YYDKDF (reference sequence). CDR3 in DNA: TGTGCCACCAGCGACGGCCTAACCACCGGGGAGCTGTTTTTT. This encodes CATSDGLTTGELFF. Together with reference TRBV15 and TRBJ2-2, the CDR3 gives the full variable domain: DAMVIQNPRYQVTQFGKPVTLSCSQTLNHNVMYWYQQKSSQAPKLLFHYYDKDFNNEADTPDNFQSRRPNTSFCFLDIRSPGLGDTAMYLCATSDGLTTGELFFGEGSRLTVL.

V usage is TRBV19 and J usage is TRBJ2-1, with 8 bases that match TRBD2. The CDR3 is 13 residues long. The J segment lost 8 bases and the V segment lost 5 bases, leaving 5 bases of the junction unmatched. Germline CDR1 LNHDA, CDR2 SQIVND (reference sequence). This CDR3 reads CASSETGGDEQFF. The CDR3 DNA follows: TGTGCCAGTAGTGAGACGGGAGGGGATGAGCAGTTCTTC. Complete variable domain (other parts from reference TRBV19 and TRBJ2-1): DGGITQSPKYLFRKEGQNVTLSCEQNLNHDAMYWYRQDPGQGLRLIYYSQIVNDFQKGDIAEGYSVSREKKESFPLTVTSAQKNPTAFYLCASSETGGDEQFFGPGTRLTVL.

This chain joins TRBV7-2 and TRBJ2-2; D possibly corresponds to TRBD2 (5 bases). Looked up from germline, CDR1 is SGHTA and CDR2 is FQGNSA. Trimming removed 4 bases from V and 7 bases from J, with 13 bases in between. The CDR3 sequence is 14 residues long. This chain's CDR3 is CASSWWQAGGELFF. CDR3 bases: TGTGCCAGCAGCTGGTGGCAGGCGGGCGGGGAGCTGTTTTTT.

V is TRBV10-3 and J is TRBJ2-7; 12 bases are shared with TRBD2. Germline values: CDR1 ENHRY, CDR2 SYGVKD. This CDR3 has 14 residues. The V segment lost 8 bases and the J segment 3 bases; nucleotides outside the gene matches: 5. The CDR3 coding sequence is TGTGCCATCCTAGGGACTAGCGGGCGCTACGAGCAGTACTTC. Its translation: CAILGTSGRYEQYF.

The chain combines TRBV5-1 with TRBJ1-3; D is uncertain. Germline CDR1 and CDR2: SGHRS and YFSETQ. This CDR3 has 14 residues. V was pared by 7 bases and J by 0 bases, with 11 bases between. This chain's CDR3 is CASALSTSGNTIYF. CDR3 coding DNA: TGCGCCAGCGCCTTAAGCACCTCTGGAAACACCATATATTTT.

The count of this clone is one. This rearrangement joins TRBV29-1 to TRBJ2-5; possibly TRBD1 for D (6 bases). V gave up 7 bases and J gave up 3 bases, with 12 bases separating them. This CDR3 contains 12 residues. Germline V gives CDR1 SQVTM, CDR2 ANQGSEA. The CDR3 loop reads CSAGQREETQYF. For the CDR3, the DNA is TGCAGCGCAGGACAGAGAGAAGAGACCCAGTACTTC.